The next 30 T cell receptor beta chains were all read from a single sample in a study of blood T cells in healthy people across ages. A sample-barcoded 5' primer and a J-beta primer mix were used in a second PCR of roughly 6 to 11 cycles. TCRdb itself ran the 5' RACE reads through MiXCR, one entry per CDR3 protein. The sample has 630,000 or so distinct CDR3 sequences; around 32% are singletons. Material for sequencing was blood. The receptors derive from a woman aged 80 or over in good health.

At least ten counts were recorded for this clonotype. The chain uses TRBV5-1 and TRBJ2-1, with 7 bases lining up with TRBD1. The V gene's germline CDR1 is SGHRS and CDR2 YFSETQ. The CDR3 consists of 15 residues. V was pared by 2 bases and J by 8 bases, with 10 bases of the junction left unmatched. The CDR3 DNA reads TGCGCCAGCAGCTTAGGGTACAGGGGATCGGATGAGCAGTTCTTC. This translates into CASSLGYRGSDEQFF.

As to this clonotype: One end of the junction does not line up with germline, which may come from a read error. CDR3 DNA sequence: TGCGCCAGCAGCCCCGGGACTCACAACGGGGAGCGGTTTTTT. It codes for CASSPGTHNGERFF. The chain recombines TRBV5-1 with TRBJ2-2, with D possibly being TRBD2 (6 bases). CDR3 length: 14 amino acids. The germline CDR1 and CDR2 sequences are SGHRS and YFSETQ.

The chain recombines TRBV5-1 with TRBJ1-2; D is undetermined. CDR3 length equals 13 residues. Trimming left V 7 bases short and J 0 bases short, with 10 bases between. Germline-derived CDR1 and CDR2 are SGHRS and YFSETQ. The CDR3 nucleotides read TGCGCCAGCCGGCGTGAAGCTAACTATGGCTACACCTTC. This translates into CASRREANYGYTF. Using reference TRBV5-1 and TRBJ1-2 for the parts outside the CDR3, the full variable domain is KAGVTQTPRYLIKTRGQQVTLSCSPISGHRSVSWYQQTPGQGLQFLFEYFSETQRNKGNFPGRFSGRQFSNSRSEMNVSTLELGDSALYLCASRREANYGYTFGSGTRLTVV.

There are many counts of this clonotype. The chain links TRBV7-3 to TRBJ2-5; TRBD2 matches at 15 bases. Germline assignment: CDR1 SGHTA and CDR2 FQGTGA. V gave up 4 bases and J gave up 5 bases; unmatched junction bases: 5. This CDR3 is built from 16 residues. CDR3 sequence (DNA): TGTGCCAGCAGCTCCTGGACTAGCGGGGGGGCCGAGACCCAGTACTTC. Residues: CASSSWTSGGAETQYF.

This clonotype was detected only a few times. This sequence may be a read error, since a much larger clone differs from it by one base. V and J are TRBV20-1 and TRBJ2-7, with a weak D call TRBD2 (6 bases). The CDR3 sequence is 14 residues long. Trimming left V 0 bases short and J 7 bases short, with 16 bases between. Germline CDR1 and CDR2: DFQATT and SNEGSKA (reference sequence). CDR3 residues: CSARDPRRVHEQYF. The CDR3 DNA reads TGCAGTGCTAGAGACCCCCGGAGGGTGCATGAGCAGTACTTC.

At least ten counts were recorded for this clonotype. The genes are TRBV14 and TRBJ1-1, with D unresolved. With 0 bases removed from V and 11 bases from J, the gap between germline ends came to 16 bases. CDR3 length equals 14 residues. Germline V gene lookup returns CDR1 SGHDN and CDR2 FVKESK. CDR3 in amino acids: CASSQEGKSSSAFF. The CDR3 nucleotides are TGTGCCAGCAGCCAAGAAGGGAAAAGTTCGAGCGCTTTCTTT.

Remarks on this clonotype: The CDR3 carries no conserved terminal phenylalanine or tryptophan, so it likely arises from a read error. The rearrangement uses TRBV5-1 and TRBJ2-6, with D possibly matching TRBD2 (6 bases). Germline V gene lookup returns CDR1 SGHRS and CDR2 YFSETQ. CDR3 length equals 18 residues. The CDR3: CASGLGGRPSSGANVLTY. As DNA, the CDR3 is TGCGCCAGCGGCTTGGGGGGACGGCCTAGCTCTGGGGCCAACGTCCTGACTTAC.

V is TRBV10-3 and J is TRBJ2-1; D is perhaps TRBD1 or TRBD2 (5 bases each). The CDR3 sequence is 12 residues long. Trimming took 8 bases from V and 6 from J, leaving 11 bases between them. Germline lookup yields CDR1 ENHRY and CDR2 SYGVKD. CDR3 amino acids: CAIGASPNEQFF. The DNA of the CDR3 is TGTGCCATCGGGGCTAGCCCCAATGAGCAGTTCTTC.

This clonotype was counted a few times. The chain carries TRBV30 and TRBJ1-1; D remains unclear. The CDR3 length is 13 residues. Germline V gives CDR1 GTSNPN, CDR2 SVGIG (reference sequence). V was cut by 7 bases and J by 4 bases, with 16 bases left in between. The CDR3 bases are TGTGCCTCAAAAGGAGGCACTGGCACTGAAGCTTTCTTT. Translation: CASKGGTGTEAFF.

Turning to this clonotype: At one of its ends the junction is not consistent with the germline gene, which may arise from a read error. The rearrangement links TRBV3-1 to TRBJ2-3, with 7 bases matching TRBD1. CDR1 is LGHDT and CDR2 is YNNKEL in the germline V gene (reference sequence). The CDR3 spans 16 residues. CDR3 amino acids: CASSPRRQGSTDTQYF. The CDR3 bases are TGTGCCAGCAGCCCACGCCGACAGGGTAGCACAGACACGCAGTATTTT.

The V and J genes are TRBV20-1 and TRBJ2-4, with D possibly matching TRBD2 (5 bases). Between the trimmed V and J ends, which lost 3 bases and 0 bases, there was a span of 15 bases. CDR1 and CDR2 (germline): DFQATT, SNEGSKA (reference sequence). This CDR3 is 16 amino acids long. In DNA, the CDR3 is TGCAGTGCTAGTACCCTTAGAGGACTAGCCAAAAACATTCAGTACTTC. Amino acids: CSASTLRGLAKNIQYF.

The rearrangement links TRBV9 to TRBJ1-4; TRBD1 is a possible D gene (6 bases). This CDR3 has 16 amino acids. Germline assignment: CDR1 SGDLS and CDR2 YYNGEE. Trimming pared 3 bases from V and 3 bases from J, leaving 15 bases between. CDR3 DNA sequence: TGTGCCAGCAGCGCCTATTCAGGGGATGCTAATGAAAAACTGTTTTTT. Its translation is CASSAYSGDANEKLFF.

This chain joins TRBV11-2 and TRBJ2-1; D is perhaps TRBD1 or TRBD2 (6 bases each). Trimming cost V 5 bases and J 7 bases, with 21 bases left between them. The germline V gene encodes CDR1 SGHAT and CDR2 FQNNGV. The CDR3 covers 16 residues. The CDR3 DNA is TGTGCCAGCAGCGTAGGGGGGCGGGACTCCGAGAATGAGCAGTTCTTC. It yields the protein CASSVGGRDSENEQFF.

The chain has TRBV7-9 and TRBJ2-5; 7 nucleotides agree with TRBD1. Germline lookup yields CDR1 SEHNR and CDR2 FQNEAQ (reference sequence). This CDR3 comprises 15 residues. The junction had 7 bases not matched to a gene; V was cut back by 5 bases and J by 1 base. Written as DNA, the CDR3 is TGTGCCAGCAGCAATCCACAGGGGATCCAAGAGACCCAGTACTTC. Its protein is CASSNPQGIQETQYF.

This clonotype was counted many times. The chain employs TRBV5-1 and TRBJ2-7, with 8 bases lining up with TRBD1. Trimming cost V 2 bases and J 6 bases; bases outside gene matches: 7. The CDR3 is made up of 14 amino acids. Germline CDR1 and CDR2: SGHRS and YFSETQ. As DNA, the CDR3 is TGCGCCAGCAGCTTCCGGGACAGGTCGTCCGAGCAGTACTTC. It encodes CASSFRDRSSEQYF.

The table lists this clonotype with many counts. The chain links TRBV20-1 to TRBJ2-5; D gene uncertain. Trimming removed 6 bases from V and 7 bases from J, with 15 bases in between. Germline V gene lookup returns CDR1 DFQATT and CDR2 SNEGSKA (reference sequence). This CDR3 region has 12 residues. The DNA of the CDR3 is TGCAGTGCAACAAACCCCGGGCGGACCCAGTACTTC. Protein: CSATNPGRTQYF.

Remarks on this clonotype: A much larger clone lies a single base off, so this may be a read error. This rearrangement joins TRBV5-4 to TRBJ1-2; D ambiguous. The V end was cut by 2 bases, the J end by 2 bases, with 10 bases between. The CDR3 spans 14 residues. Looked up from germline, CDR1 is SGHNT and CDR2 is YYREEE (reference sequence). The CDR3 bases are TGTGCCAGCAGCTTAGCGGCCGAAAACTATGGCTACACCTTC. This gives the protein CASSLAAENYGYTF.

In its sample, this clonotype was seen many times. The V and J genes are TRBV9 and TRBJ1-6, with 7 bases identical to TRBD1. The germline gives CDR1 SGDLS, CDR2 YYNGEE. Losses at the gene ends were 4 bases for V and 0 bases for J; bases not matched to a gene: 7. The CDR3 is made up of 17 amino acids. CDR3 DNA sequence: TGTGCCAGCAGCACCGGACAGGCTGGCTCCTATAATTCACCCCTCCACTTT. This codes for CASSTGQAGSYNSPLHF.

In this sample, this clonotype turned up a few times. The V gene is TRBV27, the J gene TRBJ1-1; D might be TRBD1 (5 bases). Germline assignment: CDR1 MNHEY and CDR2 SMNVEV (reference sequence). V lost 1 base and J lost 5, with 11 bases in between. The CDR3 is made up of 14 amino acids. The CDR3 DNA sequence: TGTGCCAGCAGTTTATACGGGGGAAGGACTGAAGCTTTCTTT. This codes for CASSLYGGRTEAFF.

This clonotype was seen repeatedly, ten times or more. The chain recombines TRBV18 with TRBJ1-2; no firm D call. This CDR3 is built from 12 residues. Germline V gene sequence: CDR1 KGHSH, CDR2 LQKENI. The V gene lost 6 bases and the J gene lost 5 bases, with 10 bases spanning the gap. The CDR3 DNA is TGTGCCAGCTCGCCAGAGGCGTATGGCTACACCTTC. Amino acids: CASSPEAYGYTF.

At least ten counts were recorded for this clonotype. The chain joins TRBV7-9 to TRBJ1-1; 9 nucleotides match TRBD1. This CDR3 has 16 amino acids. V shed 5 bases and J 3 bases; nucleotides not matched to a gene: 10. CDR1 and CDR2 from the germline V gene are SEHNR and FQNEAQ (reference sequence). The DNA of the CDR3 is TGTGCCAGCAGCCCTTCACAGGGGGCGCAGGACACTGAAGCTTTCTTT. Amino acids: CASSPSQGAQDTEAFF.

Ten or more counts support this clonotype. V is TRBV19 and J is TRBJ2-2; perhaps D is TRBD1 or TRBD2 (5 bases each). V shed 9 bases and J shed 1 base, with 12 bases lying between them. The CDR3 is 14 residues long. Germline-derived CDR1 and CDR2 are LNHDA and SQIVND (reference sequence). In DNA, the CDR3 is TGTGCCAGCGTTAGGGACGGGAACACCGGGGAGCTGTTTTTT. Protein: CASVRDGNTGELFF.

On this clonotype: It may be a read error: a sequence one base away is much more abundant. The CDR3 DNA follows: TGTGCCGGCAGTTTAATGGGCGGGGGAAACTACGAGCAGTACTTC. The encoded protein is CAGSLMGGGNYEQYF. The chain carries TRBV27 and TRBJ2-5; TRBD2 matches at 7 bases. The J call may be in error: the DNA end matches TRBJ2-7 better. Germline V lookup: CDR1 MNHEY, CDR2 SMNVEV (reference sequence). The CDR3 length is 15 residues.

Many counts were recorded for this clonotype. The rearrangement joins TRBV15 to TRBJ1-2; the D gene is possibly TRBD1 (6 bases). The CDR3 length is 13 residues. CDR1 LNHNV and CDR2 YYDKDF come from the germline V gene (reference sequence). Trimming stripped 5 bases from V and 7 bases from J, with 14 bases between. The CDR3 DNA reads as TGTGCCACCAGCCGAGGGGGGGATCGTGGCTACACCTTC. Encoded protein: CATSRGGDRGYTF.

The chain combines TRBV4-2 with TRBJ1-2; 9 bases map to TRBD1. The CDR3 is made up of 16 amino acids. CDR1 and CDR2 (germline): LGHNA, YNFKEQ. V lost 4 bases and J lost 8; bases outside the gene matches: 14. Here the CDR3 reads CASSPDGTGNLWGYTF. CDR3 bases: TGTGCCAGCAGCCCGGATGGGACAGGGAACCTTTGGGGCTACACCTTC.

Turning to this clonotype: A read error is possible here, since a much larger clone lies one base away. The V and J genes are TRBV12-3 or TRBV12-4 and TRBJ2-4; D is possibly TRBD1 (6 bases). Trimming pared 6 bases from V and 6 bases from J, leaving 12 bases between. This CDR3 has 13 residues. The CDR3 is CASRSSRGNIQYF. The CDR3 DNA reads as TGTGCCAGCAGGTCCTCCAGGGGAAACATTCAGTACTTC.

There are many counts of this clonotype. The chain uses TRBV11-2 and TRBJ1-5; no clear D. The germline gives CDR1 SGHAT, CDR2 FQNNGV. The CDR3 runs 16 residues. V was cut by 0 bases and J by 4 bases, with 13 bases left in between. The CDR3 coding sequence is TGTGCCAGCAGCTTAGATCGAAGAGGGATGAATCAGCCCCAGCATTTT. It codes for CASSLDRRGMNQPQHF.

As to this clonotype: A much larger clone differs from this one at a single base, so this may be a read error. The CDR3 spells CVSSQAAASGYTF. CDR3 bases: TGCGTCAGCAGCCAAGCAGCGGCGTCGGGCTACACCTTC. The chain couples TRBV4-1 to TRBJ1-2, with unresolved D. This CDR3 region has 13 residues. Germline V CDR1 and CDR2: MGHRA, YSYEKL.

The V and J genes are TRBV6-2 or TRBV6-3 and TRBJ1-2; possibly TRBD1 for D (6 bases). The CDR3 extends over 14 amino acids. Looked up from germline, CDR1 is MNHEY and CDR2 is SVGEGT. The ends were cut back, 7 bases at V and 4 bases at J, with 16 bases in the middle. The CDR3 is CASTKGGAAYGYTF. The CDR3 DNA reads TGTGCCAGCACTAAGGGGGGGGCAGCCTATGGCTACACCTTC.

This clonotype came up many times. This sequence joins TRBV9 and TRBJ2-4, with D unresolved. CDR1 SGDLS and CDR2 YYNGEE come from the germline V gene. The CDR3 spans 15 residues. V gave up 0 bases and J gave up 6 bases, with 13 bases separating them. CDR3: CASSVGPDHLNIQYF. CDR3 sequence (DNA): TGTGCCAGCAGCGTAGGGCCGGATCATTTAAACATTCAGTACTTC.